This T cell receptor (beta chain) was identified during a study of pediatric ulcerative colitis. About the research overall: Under 10 patients showed pancolitis and two showed left-sided colitis. Study results and limitations: Blood-rectal clonal overlap within each person was significantly higher in ulcerative colitis patients than controls. Rectal repertoires separated controls, mild-moderate and acute severe colitis.

Only in-frame clones appear in the TCRdb table, and some are missing; sequencing was by immunoSEQ multiplex PCR. Among more than 50,000 clones listed, 77% were seen once. Turning to this clone: The antigen is unknown.

Before the diagnostic colonoscopy, ulcerative colitis patients were free of immunosuppressive medication. The germline V gene has CDR1 SGDLS and CDR2 YYNGEE. Trimming cost V 0 bases and J 3 bases; bases outside gene matches: 17. The CDR3 extends over 20 amino acids. This receptor was obtained from a boy aged 5-17 years with moderate ulcerative colitis. The genes are TRBV9 and TRBJ2-2, with 7 bases fitting TRBD1. The sample consisted of blood. CDR3 loop: CASSVAREGGLWLDTGELFF. The CDR3 region has the DNA TGTGCCAGCAGCGTAGCTCGGGAAGGGGGCCTATGGTTGGACACCGGGGAGCTGTTTTTT.